A selection of T cell receptor beta chains follows, all from one sample in a study of T cell responses to AZD1222 COVID-19 vaccine. The method was immunoSEQ multiplex PCR; TCRdb's version includes in-frame clones alone and lacks a portion of them. This repertoire shows about 170,000 clones, about 87% found once; its top ten account for 3.5% to 5.5%. The sequences come from peripheral blood, collected 28 days after the second dose of the MenACWY control vaccine. The source of these receptors is an adult who received the MenACWY meningococcal vaccine as a control. Each CDR3 is given with its conserved first and last residue. The order of the fields is clone size, V gene, D gene, J gene, CDR3 DNA, CDR3 protein. The D gene is left open where the match is weak. Clone sizes are given selectively: once, few, many, or a class where the clone is expanded.

clone size: -; V gene: TRBV2; D gene: TRBD1; J gene: TRBJ1-2; CDR3 DNA: TGTGCCAGCAGTTCCGGACAGGCGAGGGGCTATGGCTACACCTTC; CDR3 protein: CASSSGQARGYGYTF
clone size: -; V gene: TRBV11-2; D gene: -; J gene: TRBJ1-3; CDR3 DNA: TGTGCCAGCACCATCCTAGGGGGGTTCTCTGGAAACACCATATATTTT; CDR3 protein: CASTILGGFSGNTIYF
clone size: -; V gene: TRBV7-2; D gene: TRBD2; J gene: TRBJ2-5; CDR3 DNA: TGTGCCAGCAGCACCACCAGAGCGGGGGGGCAAGAGACCCAGTACTTC; CDR3 protein: CASSTTRAGGQETQYF
clone size: -; V gene: TRBV6-5; D gene: TRBD1; J gene: TRBJ1-1; CDR3 DNA: TGTGCCAGCACGGCGACAGGGGGGAACACTGAAGCTTTCTTT; CDR3 protein: CASTATGGNTEAFF
clone size: -; V gene: TRBV4-1; D gene: -; J gene: TRBJ1-1; CDR3 DNA: TGCGCCAGCAGCCAAGGACCGCAGTTTTTATCTGAAGCTTTCTTT; CDR3 protein: CASSQGPQFLSEAFF
clone size: once; V gene: TRBV3-1/TRBV3-2; D gene: -; J gene: TRBJ2-1; CDR3 DNA: TGTGCCAGCAGCCAAGATCTAACAGCATCCAACAATGAGCAGTTCTTC; CDR3 protein: CASSQDLTASNNEQFF
clone size: -; V gene: TRBV7-2; D gene: -; J gene: TRBJ2-1; CDR3 DNA: TGTGCCAGCAGCTTCACAGGGACCCCATACAATGAGCAGTTCTTC; CDR3 protein: CASSFTGTPYNEQFF
clone size: few; V gene: TRBV19; D gene: TRBD1; J gene: TRBJ1-1; CDR3 DNA: TGTGCCAGTAGAGGGAGGACAGGGCCCAACACTGAAGCTTTCTTT; CDR3 protein: CASRGRTGPNTEAFF
clone size: -; V gene: TRBV19; D gene: -; J gene: TRBJ1-4; CDR3 DNA: TGTGCCAGTAGTCCGCTACACCCTAATGAAAAACTGTTTTTT; CDR3 protein: CASSPLHPNEKLFF
clone size: -; V gene: TRBV7-3; D gene: TRBD2; J gene: TRBJ2-7; CDR3 DNA: TGTGCCAGCAGCCCCTTAGCGGGAGGTCGCGAGCAGTACTTC; CDR3 protein: CASSPLAGGREQYF
clone size: -; V gene: TRBV24-1; D gene: -; J gene: TRBJ2-7; CDR3 DNA: TGTGCCACCAGTCCCGGGACCCTAGAGCAGTACTTC; CDR3 protein: CATSPGTLEQYF
clone size: -; V gene: TRBV27; D gene: -; J gene: TRBJ1-5; CDR3 DNA: TGTGCCAGCAGTTTGACAAGTAGCAATCAGCCCCAGCATTTT; CDR3 protein: CASSLTSSNQPQHF
clone size: -; V gene: TRBV5-1; D gene: -; J gene: TRBJ2-5; CDR3 DNA: TGCGCCAGCAGCCTTTCGGGCAGAATTTACCAAGAGACCCAGTACTTC; CDR3 protein: CASSLSGRIYQETQYF
clone size: -; V gene: TRBV12-2; D gene: -; J gene: TRBJ2-2; CDR3 DNA: TGTGCAAGTCGCTTTGGGGGAACCACAAGGGCGAACACCGGGGAGCTGTTTTTT; CDR3 protein: CASRFGGTTRANTGELFF
clone size: -; V gene: TRBV5-1; D gene: -; J gene: TRBJ2-2; CDR3 DNA: TGCGCCAGCAGCCCCTCTCCCAGCATGAACACCGGGGAGCTGTTTTTT; CDR3 protein: CASSPSPSMNTGELFF
clone size: -; V gene: TRBV28; D gene: TRBD1; J gene: TRBJ2-2; CDR3 DNA: TGTGCCAGCAGTTCGGGACAGCAAACCGGGGAGCTGTTTTTT; CDR3 protein: CASSSGQQTGELFF
clone size: -; V gene: TRBV11-2; D gene: -; J gene: TRBJ2-7; CDR3 DNA: TGTGCCACCTGGACGTTGACTGGCTACGAGCAGTACTTC; CDR3 protein: CATWTLTGYEQYF
clone size: -; V gene: TRBV12-5; D gene: TRBD2; J gene: TRBJ2-1; CDR3 DNA: TGTGCTAGTGGTTCTACCCGCCCAGCGGGATCCTACAATGAGCAGTTCTTC; CDR3 protein: CASGSTRPAGSYNEQFF
clone size: -; V gene: TRBV4-1; D gene: -; J gene: TRBJ2-3; CDR3 DNA: TGCGCCAGCAGCCAACGTGAAGCAGATACGCAGTATTTT; CDR3 protein: CASSQREADTQYF
clone size: -; V gene: TRBV27; D gene: -; J gene: TRBJ1-6; CDR3 DNA: TGTGCCAGCAGGACCCCGGGGATGGGGAATTCACCCCTCCACTTT; CDR3 protein: CASRTPGMGNSPLHF
clone size: few; V gene: TRBV5-8; D gene: TRBD1; J gene: TRBJ2-7; CDR3 DNA: TGTGCCAGCAGCAGAGACAGACAGGGGGGAACTTACGAGCAGTACTTC; CDR3 protein: CASSRDRQGGTYEQYF
clone size: -; V gene: TRBV9; D gene: TRBD1; J gene: TRBJ2-1; CDR3 DNA: TGTGCCAGCAGCGGAAGGGACAGGGGCTACAATGAGCAGTTCTTC; CDR3 protein: CASSGRDRGYNEQFF
clone size: -; V gene: TRBV7-9; D gene: -; J gene: TRBJ1-2; CDR3 DNA: TGTGCCAGCAGCTCACAGGGTGACTATGGCTACACCTTC; CDR3 protein: CASSSQGDYGYTF
clone size: -; V gene: TRBV7-2; D gene: TRBD2; J gene: TRBJ2-7; CDR3 DNA: TGTGCCAGCAGCTCAAATAGCGGGGGCGAGCAGTACTTC; CDR3 protein: CASSSNSGGEQYF
clone size: -; V gene: TRBV4-3; D gene: -; J gene: TRBJ2-7; CDR3 DNA: TGCGCCAGCAGCCAAGACCACAGGGCCAACGAGCAGTACTTC; CDR3 protein: CASSQDHRANEQYF
clone size: -; V gene: TRBV5-1; D gene: -; J gene: TRBJ1-1; CDR3 DNA: TGCGCCACCACGACCACTCCACAGAACACTGAAGCTTTCTTT; CDR3 protein: CATTTTPQNTEAFF
clone size: -; V gene: TRBV6-2/TRBV6-3; D gene: -; J gene: TRBJ2-7; CDR3 DNA: TGTGCCAGCAGTTCACGGACGGGGCACGAGCAGTACTTC; CDR3 protein: CASSSRTGHEQYF
clone size: once; V gene: TRBV6-5; D gene: TRBD1; J gene: TRBJ1-6; CDR3 DNA: TGTGCCAGCGAGCCCTGGACAGGAGAAAAATCACCCCTCCACTTT; CDR3 protein: CASEPWTGEKSPLHF
clone size: -; V gene: TRBV2; D gene: TRBD1; J gene: TRBJ1-2; CDR3 DNA: TGTGCCAGCAGTGAGTTTTTCCTGGACAGGGGAGTAGTAGGCTACACCTTC; CDR3 protein: CASSEFFLDRGVVGYTF
clone size: -; V gene: TRBV19; D gene: TRBD1; J gene: TRBJ2-5; CDR3 DNA: TGTGCCAGTAGTATCGGGACAGGGATCGGGGAGACCCAGTACTTC; CDR3 protein: CASSIGTGIGETQYF
clone size: -; V gene: TRBV28; D gene: -; J gene: TRBJ2-3; CDR3 DNA: TGTGCCAGCAGTTTCCTCGGGGGGCCTAGCACAGATACGCAGTATTTT; CDR3 protein: CASSFLGGPSTDTQYF
clone size: -; V gene: TRBV21-1; D gene: -; J gene: TRBJ1-5; CDR3 DNA: -; CDR3 protein: CASDPTGVGQGNQPQHF
clone size: -; V gene: TRBV28; D gene: -; J gene: TRBJ1-2; CDR3 DNA: TGTGCCAGCAGTTTAGACAGACCTAAATATGGCTACACCTTC; CDR3 protein: CASSLDRPKYGYTF
clone size: few; V gene: TRBV27; D gene: -; J gene: TRBJ2-7; CDR3 DNA: TGTGCCAGCAGTTTTCGGGGGAACTACGAGCAGTACTTC; CDR3 protein: CASSFRGNYEQYF
clone size: -; V gene: TRBV10-3; D gene: TRBD2; J gene: TRBJ2-1; CDR3 DNA: TGTGCCATCAGCGCCCTCCGTAGCGGGAGCCCCAATGAGCAGTTCTTC; CDR3 protein: CAISALRSGSPNEQFF
clone size: -; V gene: TRBV9; D gene: TRBD2; J gene: TRBJ2-7; CDR3 DNA: TGTGCCAGCAGCGTAGCCCTAGCGGGAGGGAGCTACGAGCAGTACTTC; CDR3 protein: CASSVALAGGSYEQYF
clone size: -; V gene: TRBV6-6; D gene: -; J gene: TRBJ1-5; CDR3 DNA: TGTGCCAGCAGCGGTAGGGGGGGTAGCAATCAGCCCCAGCATTTT; CDR3 protein: CASSGRGGSNQPQHF
clone size: -; V gene: TRBV4-3; D gene: -; J gene: TRBJ2-7; CDR3 DNA: TGCGCCAGCAGCCAAGATCCGGAGGACATCGCCTTC; CDR3 protein: CASSQDPEDIAF
clone size: -; V gene: TRBV29-1; D gene: -; J gene: TRBJ2-7; CDR3 DNA: TGCAGCGTTGTTCAGGCGTCCTACGAGCAGTACTTC; CDR3 protein: CSVVQASYEQYF
clone size: -; V gene: TRBV2; D gene: -; J gene: TRBJ1-1; CDR3 DNA: TGTGCCAGCAGTGAAGCCGTGGACAACGTTTTCTTT; CDR3 protein: CASSEAVDNVFF
clone size: few; V gene: TRBV6-1; D gene: -; J gene: TRBJ2-1; CDR3 DNA: TGTGCCAGCAGTGAGGGGGGGACAGCTTACAATGAGCAGTTCTTC; CDR3 protein: CASSEGGTAYNEQFF
clone size: -; V gene: TRBV5-1; D gene: TRBD2; J gene: TRBJ2-1; CDR3 DNA: TGCGCCAGCAGCAAGGACCCGGGACTAGCGGGAGGCAATGAGCAGTTCTTC; CDR3 protein: CASSKDPGLAGGNEQFF
clone size: -; V gene: TRBV25-1; D gene: -; J gene: TRBJ1-3; CDR3 DNA: TGTGCCAGCAGTCCGCCGGGGGGGCATCGATCTGGAAACACCATATATTTT; CDR3 protein: CASSPPGGHRSGNTIYF
clone size: -; V gene: TRBV18; D gene: -; J gene: TRBJ1-2; CDR3 DNA: TGTGCCAGCTCACCCATCTCGGGGGGACCGCCCTATGGCTACACCTTC; CDR3 protein: CASSPISGGPPYGYTF
clone size: -; V gene: TRBV11-2; D gene: TRBD1; J gene: TRBJ2-3; CDR3 DNA: TGTGCCAGCAGCATGACAGGGGGCGGTAATACGCAGTATTTT; CDR3 protein: CASSMTGGGNTQYF
clone size: -; V gene: TRBV11-2; D gene: -; J gene: TRBJ1-1; CDR3 DNA: TGTGCCAGCAGACCTATCACAGGGCACACTGAAGCTTTCTTT; CDR3 protein: CASRPITGHTEAFF
clone size: -; V gene: TRBV10-1; D gene: TRBD2; J gene: TRBJ2-3; CDR3 DNA: TGCGCCAGCGGGGAGTCTAGCGGGCCGGGAGATACGCAGTATTTT; CDR3 protein: CASGESSGPGDTQYF
clone size: once; V gene: TRBV15; D gene: -; J gene: TRBJ1-1; CDR3 DNA: TGTGCCACCAGCAGGGCTCGGAACACTGAAGCTTTCTTT; CDR3 protein: CATSRARNTEAFF
clone size: once; V gene: TRBV2; D gene: TRBD2; J gene: TRBJ2-3; CDR3 DNA: TGTGCCAGCAGAGTAAGCGGGAGCGCCACAGATACGCAGTATTTT; CDR3 protein: CASRVSGSATDTQYF
clone size: -; V gene: TRBV28; D gene: -; J gene: TRBJ1-2; CDR3 DNA: TGTGCCACGAACAGGGAAAACTATGGCTACACCTTC; CDR3 protein: CATNRENYGYTF
clone size: -; V gene: TRBV18; D gene: TRBD2; J gene: TRBJ2-7; CDR3 DNA: TGTGCCAGCTCGGTACCCAGCGGGAGTGGGTACGAGCAGTACTTC; CDR3 protein: CASSVPSGSGYEQYF
clone size: -; V gene: TRBV27; D gene: -; J gene: TRBJ2-1; CDR3 DNA: TGTGCCAGCAGTTTATCCCCGACCTACAATGAGCAGTTCTTC; CDR3 protein: CASSLSPTYNEQFF
clone size: -; V gene: TRBV19; D gene: TRBD2; J gene: TRBJ2-3; CDR3 DNA: TGTGCCAGTAGTATAACCCGCGGGAGGAGGGGAGATACGCAGTATTTT; CDR3 protein: CASSITRGRRGDTQYF
clone size: once; V gene: TRBV12-5; D gene: -; J gene: TRBJ2-1; CDR3 DNA: TGTGCTAGTGGTTTGTCCGTCGGGCTCAGCTCCTACAATGAGCAGTTCTTC; CDR3 protein: CASGLSVGLSSYNEQFF
clone size: -; V gene: TRBV25-1; D gene: TRBD1; J gene: TRBJ1-1; CDR3 DNA: TGTGCCAGCAGTAGACAGGGGGGCACTGAAGCTTTCTTT; CDR3 protein: CASSRQGGTEAFF
clone size: -; V gene: TRBV7-6; D gene: TRBD2; J gene: TRBJ2-1; CDR3 DNA: TGTGCCAGCAGCTCACTAGCGGGAGGGGGATATGAGCAGTTCTTC; CDR3 protein: CASSSLAGGGYEQFF
clone size: -; V gene: TRBV3-1/TRBV3-2; D gene: -; J gene: TRBJ1-1; CDR3 DNA: TGTGCCAGCAGCCAAGCTGGGGCGAACACTGAAGCTTTCTTT; CDR3 protein: CASSQAGANTEAFF
clone size: -; V gene: TRBV7-2; D gene: -; J gene: TRBJ2-7; CDR3 DNA: TGTGCCAGCAGCTTAGCAACCGTTCGTACCTACGAGCAGTACTTC; CDR3 protein: CASSLATVRTYEQYF
clone size: once; V gene: TRBV30; D gene: -; J gene: TRBJ2-5; CDR3 DNA: TGTGCCTGGAGTGTGGGCCTACAAGAGACCCAGTACTTC; CDR3 protein: CAWSVGLQETQYF